These T cell receptor beta chains were read from a single sample in a study of blood T cell repertoires in COVID-19. Sequencing was performed with immunoSEQ multiplex PCR; in TCRdb, only in-frame clones are kept and a portion is missing. Found here are 150,000 to 190,000 clones, 76% of them singletons; the top ten hold 3% to 4.5%. The source material was peripheral blood. These receptors were obtained from a woman older than 75 with acute or convalescent COVID-19. Each CDR3 is given with its conserved first and last residue. A D gene is named only where the DNA matches it firmly. Clone size is not always given. Where it is, it says once, few, many or a class for expanded clones.

j_gene	d_gene	abundance	v_gene	CDR3aa	CDR3nt
TRBJ1-2	-	-	TRBV5-1	CASSWGLGEGDYGYTF	TGCGCCAGCAGCTGGGGTTTGGGGGAGGGCGACTATGGCTACACCTTC
TRBJ1-2	-	few	TRBV6-5	CASKGAFGYTF	TGTGCCAGCAAAGGGGCTTTCGGCTACACCTTC
TRBJ2-5	TRBD2	-	TRBV10-3	CAISGLAGAETQYF	TGTGCCATCAGCGGACTAGCGGGGGCGGAGACCCAGTACTTC
TRBJ1-1	TRBD1	-	TRBV7-9	CASSFEGQGAEAFF	TGTGCCAGCAGCTTTGAAGGACAGGGGGCTGAAGCTTTCTTT
TRBJ2-5	TRBD2	-	TRBV9	CASGLAGGRGETQYF	TGTGCCAGCGGACTAGCGGGGGGTCGTGGGGAGACCCAGTACTTC
TRBJ1-1	-	-	TRBV2	CASSGLTANTEAFF	TGTGCCAGCAGTGGGTTGACAGCGAACACTGAAGCTTTCTTT
TRBJ2-1	-	few	TRBV2	CASSEALGSSYNEQFF	TGTGCCAGCAGTGAAGCTTTAGGGAGCTCCTACAATGAGCAGTTCTTC
TRBJ1-4	-	-	TRBV6-1	CASSEAPPQGSGEKLFF	TGTGCCAGCAGTGAAGCCCCCCCACAGGGCTCTGGGGAAAAACTGTTTTTT
TRBJ2-1	TRBD2	few	TRBV9	CASSRGAGGANEQFF	TGTGCCAGCAGTCGCGGGGCGGGGGGCGCGAATGAGCAGTTCTTC
TRBJ2-7	-	-	TRBV4-2	CASSQGPAGRGDEQYF	TGTGCCAGCAGCCAAGGTCCTGCGGGCAGGGGGGACGAGCAGTACTTC
TRBJ2-3	TRBD2	-	TRBV7-2	CASSLVISGGTSTDTQYF	TGTGCCAGCAGCTTAGTAATTAGCGGGGGGACTAGCACAGATACGCAGTATTTT